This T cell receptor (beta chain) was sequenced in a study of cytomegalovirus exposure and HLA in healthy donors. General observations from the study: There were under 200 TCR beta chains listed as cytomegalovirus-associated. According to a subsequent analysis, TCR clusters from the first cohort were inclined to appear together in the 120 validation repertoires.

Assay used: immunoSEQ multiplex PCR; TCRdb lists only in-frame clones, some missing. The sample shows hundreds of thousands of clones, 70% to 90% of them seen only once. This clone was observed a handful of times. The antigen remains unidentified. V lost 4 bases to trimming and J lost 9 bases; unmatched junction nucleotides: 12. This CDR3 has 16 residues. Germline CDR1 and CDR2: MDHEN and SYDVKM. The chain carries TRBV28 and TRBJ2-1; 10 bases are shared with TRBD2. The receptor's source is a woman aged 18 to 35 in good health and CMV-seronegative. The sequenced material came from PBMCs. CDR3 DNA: TGTGCCAGCAGTTCCAGGGGACTAGCGAGGATTGGTGAGCAGTTCTTC. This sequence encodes CASSSRGLARIGEQFF.